The clone carrying this TCR beta chain came up once. Its antigen is still unknown. These data belong to a study of Graves' ophthalmopathy and Graves' hyperthyroidism. Study observations and caveats: Detected in blood as well were most expanded thyroid clonotypes with frequency above 0.001.

Scientists amplified the TCR beta CDR3 regions from RNA transcripts. The first round was an RT-PCR with HTBI primers, and the second round was a multiplex PCR. TCRdb re-derived calls from the multiplex PCR reads in MiXCR, one entry per CDR3 protein. Here the sample spans 200,000 to 300,000 distinct CDR3 sequences, approximately 42% being singletons. Diagnosis relied on clinical symptoms, serum thyroxine, TRAb, thyroid ultrasound and orbital computed tomography. The source is an adult man with Graves' ophthalmopathy. Source material: peripheral blood.

The CDR3 bases are TGTGCCAGCAGTTTTAGCGGGAGTGGAGAGACCCAGTACTTC. It encodes CASSFSGSGETQYF. The chain joins TRBV12-3 or TRBV12-4 to TRBJ2-5, with 9 bases that match TRBD2. The V and J ends lost 3 bases and 4 bases, in that order; junction bases with no gene match: 3. CDR3 length equals 14 residues.